The clone carrying this T cell receptor (beta chain) has only a few counts. The antigen remains unidentified. The sample is drawn from a study of T cells in localized non-small cell lung cancer. General study findings and limits: In uninvolved adjacent lung, T cell clonality reached its highest value, exceeding tumor. An association was observed between higher blood T cell density and longer overall survival. In adjacent lung, a median roughly 60 of the top 100 tumor clones were found.

TCRdb's copy holds only in-frame clones and misses some; the assay was immunoSEQ multiplex PCR. The table includes 20,000 to 25,000 clones, about 89% detected once. Sequencing used peripheral blood, obtained before any cancer treatment. The clonotype comes from a male donor at least 60 years old with stage I lung adenocarcinoma.

CDR3 residues: CASSDPVLAGVPNEQFF. In DNA, the CDR3 is TGTGCCAGCAGCGACCCCGTACTAGCGGGAGTTCCCAATGAGCAGTTCTTC. V gene TRBV9 combines with J gene TRBJ2-1; 11 bases match TRBD2. J gave up 6 bases and V 3 bases, and 11 bases lay outside the gene matches. CDR1 and CDR2 (germline): SGDLS, YYNGEE. The CDR3 sequence is 17 residues long.